Listed below are T cell receptor beta chains from one sample, sequenced in a study of blood T cell repertoires in COVID-19. TCRdb's table, derived via immunoSEQ multiplex PCR, lists solely in-frame clones and lacks some. The sample has roughly 120,000 clones; approximately 90% are singletons. Source material: peripheral blood. All receptors come from a woman between 65 and 79 years old who had recovered from COVID-19. Each CDR3 is given with its conserved first and last residue. The D gene is left open where the match is weak. Clone size is shown for a subset of rows, as once, few, many or a class of expanded clone.

v_call	clone_size	d_call	j_call	cdr3_aa	cdr3_nt
TRBV7-9	-	-	TRBJ2-7	CASSRSGLSYEQYF	TGTGCCAGCAGCCGATCCGGACTCTCCTACGAGCAGTACTTC
TRBV6-6	-	TRBD2	TRBJ2-1	CASSSQLAGFEQFF	TGTGCCAGCAGTTCCCAACTAGCGGGATTTGAGCAGTTCTTC
TRBV15	-	TRBD2	TRBJ2-3	CATSRPGLAVDTQYF	TGTGCCACCAGCAGACCGGGACTAGCGGTAGATACGCAGTATTTT
TRBV28	few	TRBD2	TRBJ2-7	CASSFPGRSSYEQYF	TGTGCCAGCAGTTTCCCCGGGAGGAGCTCCTACGAGCAGTACTTC
TRBV7-3	-	-	TRBJ2-1	CASSPRGSEGNEQFF	TGTGCCAGCAGCCCCCGGGGGTCGGAGGGGAATGAGCAGTTCTTC
TRBV7-3	-	TRBD1	TRBJ2-2	CASSPDRDNTGELFF	TGTGCCAGCAGCCCCGACAGGGACAACACCGGGGAGCTGTTTTTT
TRBV30	few	-	TRBJ1-5	CAWSAGGTQPQHF	TGTGCCTGGAGTGCGGGAGGGACGCAGCCCCAGCATTTT
TRBV7-2	-	-	TRBJ2-5	CASSQRRDETQYF	TGTGCCAGCAGCCAGCGGCGGGACGAGACCCAGTACTTC
TRBV29-1	once	TRBD1	TRBJ2-7	CSVELGQGAYEQYF	TGCAGCGTTGAATTGGGACAGGGGGCCTACGAGCAGTACTTC
TRBV7-9	-	-	TRBJ1-1	CASSLVDSPGTEAFF	TGTGCCAGCAGCTTGGTAGACAGCCCAGGGACTGAAGCTTTCTTT
TRBV7-6	few	-	TRBJ2-7	CASSLVQGGEQYF	TGTGCCAGCAGCTTAGTGCAGGGAGGCGAGCAGTACTTC
TRBV5-1	few	TRBD1	TRBJ1-1	CASSWWTGANTEAFF	TGCGCCAGCAGCTGGTGGACAGGGGCAAACACTGAAGCTTTCTTT
TRBV5-4	-	TRBD2	TRBJ2-1	CASSFRLADYNEQFF	TGTGCCAGCAGCTTCAGACTAGCGGACTACAATGAGCAGTTCTTC
TRBV5-1	-	-	TRBJ2-7	CASSFADSYEQYF	TGCGCCAGCAGCTTCGCGGATTCCTACGAGCAGTACTTC
TRBV3-1/TRBV3-2	-	-	TRBJ2-1	CASSQAWGHNEQFF	TGTGCCAGCAGCCAAGCTTGGGGCCACAATGAGCAGTTCTTC
TRBV7-2	-	TRBD1	TRBJ2-7	CASSPDRVDVGEQYF	TGTGCCAGCAGCCCAGACAGGGTTGACGTGGGCGAGCAGTACTTC
TRBV7-2	-	TRBD1	TRBJ2-7	CASSTGTGGYEQYF	TGTGCCAGCAGCACCGGGACAGGGGGCTACGAGCAGTACTTC
TRBV28	-	-	TRBJ1-2	CASGRGAGGLYGYTF	TGTGCCAGTGGGAGGGGCGCGGGGGGGCTATATGGCTACACCTTC
TRBV5-6	-	-	TRBJ2-7	CASSFGGGPYEQYF	TGTGCCAGCAGCTTCGGAGGGGGCCCCTACGAGCAGTACTTC
TRBV4-2	-	-	TRBJ2-6	CASSQEGGWGGSGANVLTF	TGTGCCAGCAGCCAAGAAGGGGGTTGGGGTGGCTCTGGGGCCAACGTCCTGACTTTC
TRBV6-5	-	TRBD1	TRBJ2-4	CASSTGQKNIQYF	TGTGCCAGCAGCACGGGACAGAAAAACATTCAGTACTTC
TRBV7-2	few	TRBD1	TRBJ1-2	CASSLSEGAYGYTF	TGTGCCAGCAGCTTGTCCGAGGGGGCTTATGGCTACACCTTC
TRBV19	-	-	TRBJ1-5	CASSIEVRGRVQPQHF	TGTGCCAGTAGTATAGAAGTGAGAGGGCGTGTTCAGCCCCAGCATTTT
TRBV30	-	TRBD1	TRBJ1-5	CAWSIQRQGSFNQPQHF	TGTGCCTGGAGCATACAAAGACAGGGTAGTTTTAATCAGCCCCAGCATTTT
TRBV23-1	-	TRBD1	TRBJ2-5	CASSHSRQGAMETQYF	TGCGCCAGCAGTCACTCTAGACAGGGGGCAATGGAGACCCAGTACTTC
TRBV7-2	-	-	TRBJ2-5	CASNSGGGETQYF	TGTGCCAGCAACTCGGGTGGGGGGGAGACCCAGTACTTC
TRBV4-1	-	-	TRBJ2-7	CASSRFGGISYEQYF	TGCGCCAGCAGCCGTTTTGGAGGGATTTCCTACGAGCAGTACTTC
TRBV12-5	-	TRBD2	TRBJ2-1	CASGLTPGLAGGYNEQFF	TGTGCTAGTGGTTTGACTCCGGGACTAGCGGGAGGATACAATGAGCAGTTCTTC
TRBV5-1	-	TRBD1	TRBJ1-1	CASSWTGGESEAFF	TGCGCCAGCAGCTGGACAGGGGGAGAATCTGAAGCTTTCTTT
TRBV5-1	-	TRBD1	TRBJ1-2	CASSWSGQGEGYTF	TGCGCCAGCAGCTGGTCGGGACAGGGCGAGGGCTACACCTTC
TRBV28	-	-	TRBJ1-5	CASSPGGSGGNQPQHF	TGTGCCAGCAGCCCCGGAGGGAGCGGGGGCAATCAGCCCCAGCATTTT
TRBV15	-	-	TRBJ1-4	CATSSMAATNEKLFF	TGTGCCACCAGCAGTATGGCGGCAACTAATGAAAAACTGTTTTTT
TRBV28	once	-	TRBJ1-5	CASRGGGHQPQHF	TGTGCCAGCCGAGGGGGGGGCCATCAGCCCCAGCATTTT
TRBV4-1	-	TRBD1	TRBJ2-3	CASSPGTGGADTQYF	TGCGCCAGCAGCCCCGGGACAGGGGGGGCAGATACGCAGTATTTT
TRBV7-3	-	TRBD1	TRBJ1-1	CASSFDRGTEAFF	TGTGCCAGCAGCTTTGACAGGGGCACTGAAGCTTTCTTT
TRBV7-8	-	-	TRBJ1-6	CASSFPKGGLMDSPLHF	TGTGCCAGCAGCTTTCCCAAAGGGGGATTAATGGATTCACCCCTCCACTTT
TRBV28	-	-	TRBJ2-3	CASSLSTSTQYF	TGTGCCAGCAGTTTGTCGACTTCGACGCAGTATTTT
TRBV6-5	-	TRBD1	TRBJ1-6	CASSRGQGNSPLHF	TGTGCCAGCAGTCGGGGACAGGGTAATTCACCCCTCCACTTT
TRBV5-1	-	TRBD2	TRBJ2-5	CASSSKGGVRGETQYF	TGCGCCAGCAGCTCGAAGGGAGGGGTTCGGGGAGAGACCCAGTACTTC
TRBV6-1	few	TRBD1	TRBJ2-4	CASSGVTGVAKNIQYF	TGTGCCAGCAGTGGCGTAACAGGGGTGGCCAAAAACATTCAGTACTTC
TRBV5-4	-	-	TRBJ2-2	CASSLARDTGELFF	TGTGCCAGCAGCTTGGCCAGGGACACCGGGGAGCTGTTTTTT
TRBV27	-	TRBD1	TRBJ1-2	CASTPGTGGFGVDGYTF	TGTGCCAGCACCCCGGGGACAGGGGGCTTCGGGGTGGATGGCTACACCTTC
TRBV28	-	-	TRBJ2-1	CASSLTAYVEQFF	TGTGCCAGCAGTTTGACAGCCTATGTCGAGCAGTTCTTC
TRBV5-8	-	-	TRBJ1-2	CASSLGQAEREPIF	TGTGCCAGCAGCTTGGGACAGGCCGAGAGAGAGCCCATCTTC
TRBV6-5	-	-	TRBJ1-1	CAAGSSVAFF	TGTGCCGCAGGGTCATCGGTAGCTTTCTTT
TRBV7-2	-	-	TRBJ2-2	CASSLSGTLNTGELFF	TGTGCCAGCAGCCTAAGTGGGACATTAAACACCGGGGAGCTGTTTTTT
TRBV27	-	-	TRBJ2-7	CASSPTGGASYEQYF	TGTGCCAGCAGCCCAACCGGCGGCGCCTCCTACGAGCAGTACTTC
TRBV15	few	TRBD1	TRBJ2-7	CATSWDRGSYEQYF	TGTGCCACCTCGTGGGACAGGGGCTCCTACGAGCAGTACTTC
TRBV4-2	-	-	TRBJ1-4	CASSQEPQSGVEKLFF	TGTGCCAGCAGCCAAGAACCCCAAAGCGGGGTTGAAAAACTGTTTTTT
TRBV27	once	-	TRBJ2-7	CASSRFGAGAIYEQYF	TGTGCCAGCAGCCGATTCGGGGCAGGGGCAATATACGAGCAGTACTTC
TRBV4-3	-	-	TRBJ2-3	CASSQDGGPPDTQYF	TGCGCCAGCAGCCAAGATGGGGGCCCCCCAGATACGCAGTATTTT
TRBV2	-	TRBD1	TRBJ2-2	CASSDRQGARELFF	TGTGCCAGCAGTGACAGACAGGGGGCGAGGGAGCTGTTTTTT
TRBV2	-	TRBD2	TRBJ2-4	CASSGSGGPNIQYF	TGTGCCAGCAGTGGGAGCGGGGGGCCAAACATTCAGTACTTC